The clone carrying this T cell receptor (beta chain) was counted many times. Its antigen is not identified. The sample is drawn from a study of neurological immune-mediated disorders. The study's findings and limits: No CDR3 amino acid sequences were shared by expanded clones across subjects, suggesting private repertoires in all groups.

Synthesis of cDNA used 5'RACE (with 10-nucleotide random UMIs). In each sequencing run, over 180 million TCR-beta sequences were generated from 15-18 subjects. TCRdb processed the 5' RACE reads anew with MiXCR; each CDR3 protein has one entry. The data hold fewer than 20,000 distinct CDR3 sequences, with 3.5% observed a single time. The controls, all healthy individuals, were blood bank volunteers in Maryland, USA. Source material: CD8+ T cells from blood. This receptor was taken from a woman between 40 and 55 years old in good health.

Written as DNA, the CDR3 is TGTGCCAGCAGCCGCGGACAGGGTTACAATGAGCAGTTCTTC. The encoded protein is CASSRGQGYNEQFF. This chain uses TRBV14 with TRBJ2-1; 8 nucleotides align to TRBD1. The CDR3 is made up of 14 amino acids. Germline V gene data show CDR1 as SGHDN and CDR2 as FVKESK. V lost 4 bases and J lost 4; bases outside the gene matches: 3.